The 16 T cell receptor beta chains presented below share a single source sample, sequenced in a study of control samples from healthy donors and cancer patients. TCRdb keeps only in-frame clones here, not all; method: immunoSEQ multiplex PCR. The sample comprises under 85,000 clones, 65% to 90% of which are singletons, and around a tenth rests with the top ten. The specimen sequenced was PBMCs. The receptors derive from a man between 60 and 75 years old with head and neck cancer.

This chain connects TRBV19 to TRBJ1-2, with D perhaps matching TRBD1 (6 bases). V was trimmed by 10 bases and J by 2 bases, leaving 8 bases between them. CDR1 is LNHDA, CDR2 SQIVND, per germline (reference sequence). CDR3 length equals 11 residues. CDR3 protein: CATGGNYGYTF. The CDR3 region has the DNA TGTGCCACGGGGGGCAACTATGGCTACACCTTC.

J is TRBJ1-6 and V is TRBV20-1; D is ambiguous. Germline CDR1 is DFQATT and CDR2 is SNEGSKA (reference sequence). Trimming shortened V by 0 bases and J by 13 bases, and 7 bases separated the two germline ends. This CDR3 is built from 11 residues. The CDR3 DNA reads TGCAGTGCTAGAGAGGCGTGCCCCCTCCACTTT. Translated, it gives CSAREACPLHF.

The chain recombines TRBV5-6 with TRBJ1-6; 8 bases are a match to TRBD1. The CDR3 is 15 residues long. V lost 0 bases to trimming and J lost 4 bases; unmatched junction nucleotides: 0. Germline assignment: CDR1 SGHDT and CDR2 YYEEEE. The DNA of the CDR3 is TGTGCCAGCAGCTTGGACAGGGGGTATAATTCACCCCTCCACTTT. Protein: CASSLDRGYNSPLHF.

The chain has TRBV5-1 and TRBJ2-1, with TRBD2 matching 13 bases. Germline CDR1 reads SGHRS; CDR2 reads YFSETQ. The CDR3 length is 16 residues. After removal of 4 bases from V and 9 bases from J, the junction contained 10 bases not matched to a gene. The CDR3 reads CASSRPGTSGISEQFF. The CDR3 coding sequence is TGCGCCAGCAGCCGACCCGGGACTAGCGGGATCTCTGAGCAGTTCTTC.

The V gene is TRBV6-5, the J gene TRBJ2-5, with no clear D. The CDR3 contains 13 residues. CDR1 is MNHEY, CDR2 SVGAGI, per germline. V lost 0 bases and J lost 4, with 6 bases in between. CDR3 DNA sequence: TGTGCCAGCAGTTACTCGAAGCGAGAGACCCAGTACTTC. As protein: CASSYSKRETQYF.

This clone appeared a few times. The CDR3 here is CASSERQGTTRETQYF. CDR3 in DNA: TGTGCCAGCAGTGAAAGGCAGGGAACGACAAGAGAGACCCAGTACTTC. This rearrangement joins TRBV6-1 to TRBJ2-5; TRBD1 might be the D (5 bases). CDR3 size: 16 residues. The germline V and J ends were trimmed by 2 bases and 4 bases, with 17 bases remaining between them. Looked up from germline, CDR1 is MNHNS and CDR2 is SASEGT.

The gene calls are TRBV5-6 and TRBJ1-2; D possibly corresponds to TRBD1 (5 bases). This CDR3 comprises 14 residues. Germline lookup yields CDR1 SGHDT and CDR2 YYEEEE. V was shortened by 4 bases and J by 7 bases, with 17 bases between the two germline ends. The chain's CDR3 is CASSPGGFVFGYTF. CDR3 in DNA: TGTGCCAGCAGCCCCGGGGGGTTCGTATTTGGCTACACCTTC.

The chain is built from TRBV18 and TRBJ2-5, with unresolved D. The CDR3 totals 14 residues. V lost 6 bases and J 4 bases, leaving 15 bases between the germline ends. Germline CDR1 and CDR2: KGHSH and LQKENI. This CDR3 reads CASSLPGVSETQYF. Here the CDR3 DNA reads TGTGCCAGCTCCCTGCCAGGAGTATCAGAGACCCAGTACTTC. Filled out from reference TRBV18 and TRBJ2-5, the complete variable domain reads NAGVMQNPRHLVRRRGQEARLRCSPMKGHSHVYWYRQLPEEGLKFMVYLQKENIIDESGMPKERFSAEFPKEGPSILRIQQVVRGDSAAYFCASSLPGVSETQYFGPGTRLLVL.

The count of this clone is one. Here the CDR3 DNA reads TGCAGTGCTAGTCGAGTAGACTATGGCTACACCTTC. Amino acid sequence: CSASRVDYGYTF. This chain uses TRBV20-1 with TRBJ1-2; unclear D gene. The V and J ends lost 3 bases and 3 bases respectively, with 8 bases between them. The CDR3 spans 12 residues. From germline, CDR1 is DFQATT and CDR2 SNEGSKA (reference sequence).

This clone was detected only a few times. This chain connects TRBV9 to TRBJ2-3; 7 positions agree with TRBD2. The CDR3 totals 15 residues. Trimming at V came to 4 bases and at J to 4 bases, leaving 9 bases not matched to a gene. CDR1 and CDR2 (germline): SGDLS, YYNGEE. CDR3 DNA sequence: TGTGCCAGCAGCCTCGGCGGAACTAGCGCAGATACGCAGTATTTT. It encodes CASSLGGTSADTQYF.

V usage is TRBV5-1 and J usage is TRBJ1-4; 9 bases agree with TRBD1. Trimming at V came to 4 bases and at J to 4 bases, leaving 5 bases not matched to a gene. The CDR3 contains 15 residues. CDR1 is SGHRS, CDR2 YFSETQ, per germline. This chain's CDR3 is CASSQQGAGNEKLFF. The CDR3 DNA follows: TGCGCCAGCAGCCAACAGGGGGCCGGTAATGAAAAACTGTTTTTT.

The chain joins TRBV27 to TRBJ2-1; 8 nucleotides match TRBD2. This CDR3 contains 19 residues. V lost 5 bases, J lost 4 bases, and 19 bases stayed unmatched. CDR1 and CDR2 (germline): MNHEY, SMNVEV (reference sequence). The CDR3 region has the DNA TGTGCCAGCAGTCTCCTGCCCATACAAGCGGGAGCCGGGTACAATGAGCAGTTCTTC. The encoded protein is CASSLLPIQAGAGYNEQFF.

J is TRBJ1-3 and V is TRBV5-3, with D possibly matching TRBD1 (6 bases). TRBV5-3 carries the ORF label, with uncertain function. With 0 bases removed from V and 4 bases from J, the gap between germline ends came to 20 bases. This CDR3 is 18 amino acids long. DNA for the CDR3: TGTGCCAGAAGCTTGGACGCCAGGGGTCGCACCCGGGGAAACACCATATATTTT. Translated, it gives CARSLDARGRTRGNTIYF.

The V and J genes are TRBV30 and TRBJ2-5, with 7 positions matching TRBD2. The CDR3 loop spans 14 amino acids. V lost 0 bases and J lost 4; bases outside the gene matches: 5. Germline CDR1 reads GTSNPN; CDR2 reads SVGIG (reference sequence). The CDR3 nucleotides read TGTGCCTGGAGTGTACAGTTAGCGGGAGAGACCCAGTACTTC. Residues: CAWSVQLAGETQYF.

The DNA for the CDR3 is TGCAGCGTTGGGCGGACTAGCGGGGGCACTGAGCAGTTCTTC. It is translated as CSVGRTSGGTEQFF. The chain has TRBV29-1 and TRBJ2-1; 13 nucleotides agree with TRBD2. Germline V gene sequence: CDR1 SQVTM, CDR2 ANQGSEA. J lost 9 bases, V lost 4 bases, and 6 bases had no gene match. The CDR3 has 14 amino acids.

The rearrangement links TRBV5-1 to TRBJ1-1; 7 bases fit TRBD1. Germline lookup yields CDR1 SGHRS and CDR2 YFSETQ. V lost 5 bases and J lost 4; bases outside the gene matches: 8. This CDR3 region has 14 residues. CDR3 in amino acids: CASRYPGQTTEAFF. CDR3 DNA sequence: TGCGCCAGCAGGTATCCGGGACAGACCACTGAAGCTTTCTTT.